Detailed here is one T cell receptor beta chain. Researchers prepared the TCRbeta library using unique molecular identifiers, the study reports. TCRdb processed the PCR reads anew with MiXCR; each CDR3 protein has one entry. Of 300,000 or so distinct CDR3 sequences listed, 9.9% are singletons. This entry is derived from a study of T-cell reconstitution after alpha-beta-depleted transplantation in children. The germline V gene has CDR1 DFQATT and CDR2 SNEGSKA (reference sequence). V was clipped by 3 bases and J by 1 base; unmatched bases: 2. CDR3 length: 14 residues. The sample here was PBMCs from the stem cell graft donor, taken from the stem cell graft. This clonotype was obtained from a human donor who donated a stem cell graft to a child with SCID. The chain carries TRBV20-1 and TRBJ2-3; 9 bases are a match to TRBD2. Written as DNA, the CDR3 is TGCAGTGCTAGTCCTAGCGGGGGCACAGATACGCAGTATTTT. As protein: CSASPSGGTDTQYF.